This is a list of T cell receptor beta chains from one sample in a study of blood T cell repertoires in COVID-19. Repertoires were generated with immunoSEQ multiplex PCR, while TCRdb's copy carries only in-frame clones and drops some. The table lists roughly 200,000 clones, roughly nine tenths of them singletons, with just over 2.5% in the top ten. The sequenced material came from PBMCs or T cells enriched from blood (not recorded which). Source of these receptors: a woman younger than 45 who had recovered from COVID-19. CDR3s include the opening cysteine and the closing phenylalanine or tryptophan. Each record gives: D gene, clone size, CDR3 length, V gene, J gene, CDR3 DNA, CDR3 protein. The D gene is left open where the match is weak. The size field is filled for only some rows; it gives once, few, many or a size class.

.	.	18	TRBV5-6	TRBJ2-3	TGTGCCAGCAGCTTGTTTGTTAGCTTCACTTCTAGCACAGATACGCAGTATTTT	CASSLFVSFTSSTDTQYF
TRBD1	.	15	TRBV6-1	TRBJ2-7	TGTGCCAGCAGTGAATCGGTGGACAGGGGCTACGAGCAGTACTTC	CASSESVDRGYEQYF
.	.	14	TRBV18	TRBJ1-1	TGTGCCAGCTCACGAAACATACTGAACACTGAAGCTTTCTTT	CASSRNILNTEAFF
.	.	16	TRBV15	TRBJ1-1	TGTGCCACCAGCAGTGGGGAGGGGGGCGTGAACACTGAAGCTTTCTTT	CATSSGEGGVNTEAFF
.	.	12	TRBV6-2/TRBV6-3	TRBJ1-1	TGTGCCAGCAGTTACTGGGCCACTGAAGCTTTCTTT	CASSYWATEAFF
TRBD2	.	16	TRBV5-1	TRBJ2-1	TGCGCCAGCAGCCGAGGGACTAGCGGGGAGGCCCAACTACAGTTCTTC	CASSRGTSGEAQLQFF
TRBD1	.	16	TRBV6-2/TRBV6-3	TRBJ1-2	TGTGCCAGCAGTTCCCAGACTCCGACAGGGAACTATGGCTACACCTTC	CASSSQTPTGNYGYTF
TRBD1	.	16	TRBV5-4	TRBJ2-7	TGTGCCAGCAGCCCATGGACAGGGCCTTACTCCTACGAGCAGTACTTC	CASSPWTGPYSYEQYF
TRBD2	.	15	TRBV4-2	TRBJ2-3	TGTGCCAGCAGCCCTCCGGGACTAGCGCAAGATACGCAGTATTTT	CASSPPGLAQDTQYF
TRBD1	once	16	TRBV4-1	TRBJ1-3	TGCGCCAGCAGCAATTACCGGGACAGATCTGGAAACACCATATATTTT	CASSNYRDRSGNTIYF
.	.	13	TRBV15	TRBJ1-5	TGTGCCACCAGCAGACTACGGGGTCAGCCCCAGCATTTT	CATSRLRGQPQHF
.	.	15	TRBV19	TRBJ1-2	TGTGCCAGTAGTATTTATCCAGCAGGGCTCTATGGCTACACCTTC	CASSIYPAGLYGYTF
.	.	11	TRBV27	TRBJ1-1	TGTGCCAGCAGATCCCCCATGGAAGCTTTCTTT	CASRSPMEAFF
TRBD1	once	15	TRBV10-3	TRBJ1-5	TGTGCCATCAGTGGGGACAGGGCTGCCAATCAGCCCCAGCATTTT	CAISGDRAANQPQHF
.	.	16	TRBV19	TRBJ1-4	TGTGCCAGTAGTGCCTCCCAGGGGCGCGTTAATGAAAAACTGTTTTTT	CASSASQGRVNEKLFF
.	.	20	TRBV4-2	TRBJ1-5	TGTGCCAGCAGCCAAGCCTCGGGGGGGAGAGTAACGCATAGCAATCAGCCCCAGCATTTT	CASSQASGGRVTHSNQPQHF
TRBD1	.	14	TRBV6-5	TRBJ1-2	TGTGCCAGCAGTCGACAGGGTACGACCTATGGCTACACCTTC	CASSRQGTTYGYTF
.	.	14	TRBV19	TRBJ1-1	TGTGCCAGTCGAGCCAGGGTTGGGAACACTGAAGCTTTCTTT	CASRARVGNTEAFF
TRBD2	.	15	TRBV9	TRBJ2-7	TGTGCCAGCAGCCCCTTTAGCGGGACAACTTACGAGCAGTACTTC	CASSPFSGTTYEQYF
.	.	17	TRBV4-3	TRBJ1-6	TGCGCCAGCAGCCAAGATGGGGCGATCTCCTATAATTCACCCCTCCACTTT	CASSQDGAISYNSPLHF
.	.	14	TRBV4-3	TRBJ1-2	TGCGCCAGCAGCCAAGATGCCAGATCCTATGGCTACACCTTC	CASSQDARSYGYTF
TRBD1	.	15	TRBV6-5	TRBJ1-1	TGTGCCAGCAGCCCCAGACAGGGGAAGCGAACTGAAGCTTTCTTT	CASSPRQGKRTEAFF
TRBD1	.	15	TRBV19	TRBJ1-5	TGTGCCAGTAGTATAGACAGGGGGCTCAATCAGCCCCAGCATTTT	CASSIDRGLNQPQHF
TRBD1	.	15	TRBV15	TRBJ1-4	TGTGCCACCAGCAGAGGGGGACAGGGGATTGAAAAACTGTTTTTT	CATSRGGQGIEKLFF
.	.	13	TRBV7-8	TRBJ1-2	TGTGCCAGCAGCACGGACTTGAACTATGGCTACACCTTC	CASSTDLNYGYTF
.	.	13	TRBV7-8	TRBJ2-1	TGTGCCAGCAGCTTTGGACTCCTCAATGAGCAGTTCTTC	CASSFGLLNEQFF
.	once	13	TRBV14	TRBJ1-2	TGTGCCAGCAGCCCGACAGGAGGTTATGGCTACACCTTC	CASSPTGGYGYTF
TRBD1	few	15	TRBV27	TRBJ2-1	TGTGCCAGCAGCTCCGGGACAGCCCCTTACAATGAGCAGTTCTTC	CASSSGTAPYNEQFF
.	.	14	TRBV6-5	TRBJ1-5	TGTGCCAGCAGCCGGGATCATAGCAATCAGCCCCAGCATTTT	CASSRDHSNQPQHF
.	.	15	TRBV13	TRBJ1-5	TGTGCCAGCAGCCCAGGGAGGATGAGCAATCAGCCCCAGCATTTT	CASSPGRMSNQPQHF
TRBD1	.	12	TRBV2	TRBJ1-1	TGTGCCAGCACCGACAGGGTGAACGAAGCTTTCTTT	CASTDRVNEAFF
TRBD1	.	20	TRBV2	TRBJ2-6	TGTGCCAGCAGGGCAGCCCGCGGGACAGGGGGCGTAGGTGGGGCCAACGTCCTGACTTTC	CASRAARGTGGVGGANVLTF
.	.	13	TRBV25-1	TRBJ2-7	TGTGCCAGCAGTGAATGGAGCTCCTACGAGCAGTACTTC	CASSEWSSYEQYF
TRBD1	.	14	TRBV4-3	TRBJ1-2	TGCGCCAGCAGCCGTACAGGGGGCTGGGGAGGCTACACCTTC	CASSRTGGWGGYTF
TRBD1	few	14	TRBV27	TRBJ1-2	TGTGCCAGCAGAAAAACAGGGGGGAACTATGGCTACACCTTC	CASRKTGGNYGYTF
.	.	16	TRBV4-3	TRBJ2-6	TGCGCCAGCAGCCAGGAAGGAGGAGCTGGGGCCAACGTCCTGACTTTC	CASSQEGGAGANVLTF
.	.	11	TRBV3-1/TRBV3-2	TRBJ2-3	TGTGCCAGCAGCGAGGGAGATACGCAGTATTTT	CASSEGDTQYF
TRBD1	few	16	TRBV7-2	TRBJ1-2	TGTGCCAGCAGCTCTCTGACTAAACAGGGGTTCTATGGCTACACCTTC	CASSSLTKQGFYGYTF
.	.	18	TRBV18	TRBJ1-6	TGTGCCAGCTCCCAATTCCCCCCGGGAGCCGGCTATAATTCACCCCTCCACTTT	CASSQFPPGAGYNSPLHF
.	.	12	TRBV12-3/TRBV12-4	TRBJ1-2	TGTGCCAGCAGTTTGTCAGGGAGGGGCTACACCTTC	CASSLSGRGYTF
TRBD2	.	15	TRBV13	TRBJ2-7	TGTGCCAGCAGTCCCCCTGCTAGCGGGGGCTACGAGCAGTACTTC	CASSPPASGGYEQYF
TRBD1	.	15	TRBV6-5	TRBJ1-2	TGTGCCAGCAGAGCCGACAGGGGAGCTAACTATGGCTACACCTTC	CASRADRGANYGYTF
.	.	13	TRBV19	TRBJ2-5	TGTGCCAGTATGAAACGGGGGTCCGAGACCCAGTACTTC	CASMKRGSETQYF
TRBD2	.	15	TRBV6-2/TRBV6-3	TRBJ2-1	TGTGCCAGCAGTTTGCGGGGGGTCACCTACAATGAGCAGTTCTTC	CASSLRGVTYNEQFF
.	.	14	TRBV4-3	TRBJ2-3	TGCGCCAGCAGCCAACAGTCAGGCACAGATACGCAGTATTTT	CASSQQSGTDTQYF